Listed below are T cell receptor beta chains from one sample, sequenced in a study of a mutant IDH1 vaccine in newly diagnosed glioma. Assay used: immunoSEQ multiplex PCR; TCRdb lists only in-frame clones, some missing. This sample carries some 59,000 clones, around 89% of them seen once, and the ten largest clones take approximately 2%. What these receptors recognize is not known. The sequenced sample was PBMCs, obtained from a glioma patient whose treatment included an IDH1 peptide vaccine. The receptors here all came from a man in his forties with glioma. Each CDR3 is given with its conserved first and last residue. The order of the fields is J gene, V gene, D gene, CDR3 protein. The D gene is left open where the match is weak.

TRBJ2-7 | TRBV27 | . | CASSPSPDGRYYEQYF
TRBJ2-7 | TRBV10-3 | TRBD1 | CAISESQGAYEQYF
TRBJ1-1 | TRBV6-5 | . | CATLRAAEAFF
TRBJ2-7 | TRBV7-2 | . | CASSFEGVSKQYF
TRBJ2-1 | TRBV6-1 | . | CASSAQGPYNEQFF
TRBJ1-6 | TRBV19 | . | CASSMRPSSSYNSPLHF
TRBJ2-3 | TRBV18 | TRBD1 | CASSPTATGAGSGGQYF
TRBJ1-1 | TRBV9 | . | CASSPRTRGRAMNTEAFF
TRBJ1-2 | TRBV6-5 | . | CASSYLLPGFHGYTF
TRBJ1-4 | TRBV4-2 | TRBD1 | CASSQDWAGGILFNEKLFF
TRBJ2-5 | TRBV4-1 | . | CASSQVHTRYQETQYF
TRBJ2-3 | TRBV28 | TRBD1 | CASSCDLEDRGSTDTQYF
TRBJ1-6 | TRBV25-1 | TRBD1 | CASSDRGMLNSPLHF
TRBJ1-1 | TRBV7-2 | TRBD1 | CASATVGTAKAGDTEAFF
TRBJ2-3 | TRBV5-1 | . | CASNPEGGGDTQYF
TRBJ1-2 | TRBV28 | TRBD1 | CASRPYRGGAVANYGYTF
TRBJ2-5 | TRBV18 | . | CASSLEGETQYF